Shown below are 23 T cell receptor beta chains from a single sample sequenced in a study of CD8+ T cells in alopecia areata. cDNA prepared by RNA extraction and subsequent reverse transcription served as the template for sequencing. Profiled with immunoSEQ multiplex PCR; TCRdb holds only in-frame clones, not every one. The sample has roughly 130,000 clones; 58% are singletons. Sample: CD4+ T cells sorted from blood, taken at week 0. Source of these receptors: a human donor with alopecia areata.

This clone is a singleton in its sample. The J gene is TRBJ2-7, the V gene TRBV9; 11 bases align to TRBD1. The CDR3 totals 16 residues. Trimming cost V 2 bases and J 2 bases; bases outside gene matches: 6. Germline V CDR1 and CDR2: SGDLS, YYNGEE. CDR3 region: CASSVLGQGVTYEQYF. The CDR3 DNA reads as TGTGCCAGCAGCGTCCTGGGACAGGGGGTGACCTACGAGCAGTACTTC.

The V call is TRBV7-2, the J call TRBJ2-5; 7 nucleotides match TRBD2. CDR1 is SGHTA, CDR2 FQGNSA, per germline. Trimming cost V 6 bases and J 5 bases; bases outside gene matches: 12. The CDR3 covers 15 residues. The CDR3 nucleotides are TGTGCCAGCAGTTATGGACTAGATGGCGGGGAGACCCAGTACTTC. As protein: CASSYGLDGGETQYF.

The chain recombines TRBV2 with TRBJ2-1; 10 bases line up with TRBD2. Germline CDR1 SNHLY, CDR2 FYNNEI. V dropped 9 bases and J dropped 4; count of bases not matched to a gene: 3. The CDR3 is 13 residues long. CDR3 region: CASIAGGYNEQFF. CDR3 DNA: TGTGCCAGTATAGCGGGAGGTTACAATGAGCAGTTCTTC.

The chain uses TRBV5-4 and TRBJ2-2; 7 bases line up with TRBD1. In germline, CDR1 is SGHNT, CDR2 YYREEE (reference sequence). The ends lost 4 bases at V and 6 bases at J; junction bases unmatched: 12. The CDR3 consists of 16 residues. The CDR3 region has the DNA TGTGCCAGCAGCGGCGCAAGGGGGCAGGGATCCGGGGAGCTGTTTTTT. Its protein product is CASSGARGQGSGELFF.

This clone was detected a few times. This chain connects TRBV7-2 to TRBJ2-5; D might be TRBD1 (6 bases). Germline loops: CDR1 SGHTA, CDR2 FQGNSA. Trimming removed 1 base from V and 9 bases from J, with 15 bases in between. This CDR3 is 14 amino acids long. CDR3 DNA: TGTGCCAGCAGCTTAGGGGGGCCTCAACGGCCCCAGTACTTC. This codes for CASSLGGPQRPQYF.

The chain couples TRBV4-1 to TRBJ1-4; the match to TRBD1 covers 7 bases. Germline V gives CDR1 MGHRA, CDR2 YSYEKL. This CDR3 spans 14 amino acids. Unmatched junction bases numbered 7, after V lost 4 bases and J lost 8 bases. CDR3 nucleotide sequence: TGCGCCAGCAGCCGAGTACAGGGGTGGGAAAAACTGTTTTTT. Translating gives CASSRVQGWEKLFF.

This clone was seen only a few times. This chain connects TRBV29-1 to TRBJ1-2; weak D call: TRBD1 (6 bases). The length of the CDR3 is 12 residues. CDR1 SQVTM and CDR2 ANQGSEA come from the germline V gene. Trimming removed 4 bases from V and 6 bases from J, with 12 bases in between. The CDR3 DNA reads as TGCAGCGTTGTTCGGGGGGCCGATGGCTACACCTTC. It codes for CSVVRGADGYTF. The complete variable domain, with remaining parts taken from reference TRBV29-1 and TRBJ1-2, reads SAVISQKPSRDICQRGTSLTIQCQVDSQVTMMFWYRQQPGQSLTLIATANQGSEATYESGFVIDKFPISRPNLTFSTLTVSNMSPEDSSIYLCSVVRGADGYTFGSGTRLTVV.

The V and J genes are TRBV7-2 and TRBJ2-7; D not certain. CDR3 size: 14 residues. The V and J ends lost 4 bases and 2 bases respectively, with 12 bases between them. Germline CDR1 reads SGHTA; CDR2 reads FQGNSA. CDR3 residues: CASSSQTGTYEQYF. The CDR3 DNA sequence: TGTGCCAGCAGCTCACAGACGGGTACCTACGAGCAGTACTTC.

The chain links TRBV2 to TRBJ2-3; D perhaps matches TRBD1 (6 bases). This CDR3 spans 14 amino acids. V gave up 8 bases and J gave up 0 bases, with 12 bases separating them. CDR1 and CDR2 from the germline V gene are SNHLY and FYNNEI. The CDR3: CASLYRVSTDTQYF. CDR3 DNA sequence: TGTGCCAGCCTCTACAGGGTTAGCACAGATACGCAGTATTTT. The variable domain in full, completed from reference TRBV2 and TRBJ2-3, reads EPEVTQTPSHQVTQMGQEVILRCVPISNHLYFYWYRQILGQKVEFLVSFYNNEISEKSEIFDDQFSVERPDGSNFTLKIRSTKLEDSAMYFCASLYRVSTDTQYFGPGTRLTVL.

A few counts support this clone. The rearrangement uses TRBV5-1 and TRBJ2-7; the D gene could be TRBD1 or TRBD2 (5 bases each). The CDR3 is made up of 15 amino acids. Germline V gene lookup returns CDR1 SGHRS and CDR2 YFSETQ. Trimming cost V 10 bases and J 0 bases, with 20 bases left between them. CDR3 bases: TGCGCCTCCAACCGTGGGGACGGAAGCTCCTACGAGCAGTACTTC. Translating gives CASNRGDGSSYEQYF.

The chain is built from TRBV30 and TRBJ1-1, with TRBD1 matching 11 bases. Trimming cost V 1 base and J 5 bases; bases outside gene matches: 6. This CDR3 has 15 amino acids. Germline CDR1 reads GTSNPN; CDR2 reads SVGIG (reference sequence). The DNA of the CDR3 is TGTGCCTGGAGTGCGGACAGGGGGCGCGGAACTGAAGCTTTCTTT. Its protein product is CAWSADRGRGTEAFF.

This clone was detected only once. V and J are TRBV9 and TRBJ2-7; possible D gene TRBD2, 5 bases. V was clipped by 0 bases and J by 2 bases, with 12 bases between them. The CDR3 length is 15 residues. Germline V lookup: CDR1 SGDLS, CDR2 YYNGEE. The CDR3 here is CASSVEGDNPYEQYF. CDR3 nucleotide sequence: TGTGCCAGCAGCGTAGAGGGAGATAACCCCTACGAGCAGTACTTC.

In its sample, this clone was seen once. This chain connects TRBV28 to TRBJ2-7; 7 positions agree with TRBD1. V was pared by 5 bases and J by 0 bases, with 7 bases of the junction left unmatched. There are 15 residues in the CDR3. The V gene's germline CDR1 is MDHEN and CDR2 SYDVKM. CDR3 amino acids: CASSPRTGYSYEQYF. CDR3 in DNA: TGTGCCAGCAGTCCCCGGACAGGATACTCCTACGAGCAGTACTTC. The full variable domain, its missing parts supplied by reference TRBV28 and TRBJ2-7, is DVKVTQSSRYLVKRTGEKVFLECVQDMDHENMFWYRQDPGLGLRLIYFSYDVKMKEKGDIPEGYSVSREKKERFSLILESASTNQTSMYLCASSPRTGYSYEQYFGPGTRLTVT.

The rearrangement uses TRBV5-1 and TRBJ1-1; D is ambiguous. V lost 0 bases and J lost 0, with 3 bases in between. Germline loops: CDR1 SGHRS, CDR2 YFSETQ. This CDR3 spans 13 amino acids. In DNA form, the CDR3 reads TGCGCCAGCAGCTTGGATTTGAACACTGAAGCTTTCTTT. As protein: CASSLDLNTEAFF.

Notes on this clone: Different DNA sequences within this sample yield the same CDR3. This sequence joins TRBV6-6 and TRBJ1-1; perhaps TRBD1 as D (6 bases). Germline V CDR1 and CDR2: MNHNY, SVGAGI (reference sequence). The CDR3 sequence is 15 residues long. The V end lost 0 bases, the J end lost 5 bases, and 13 bases lay between the germline ends. CDR3 amino acids: CASSYSTGGGTEAFF. DNA of the CDR3: TGTGCCAGCAGTTACTCGACAGGAGGTGGGACTGAAGCTTTCTTT.

The chain links TRBV2 to TRBJ2-5, with D perhaps matching TRBD2 (6 bases). Per the germline V gene, CDR1 is SNHLY and CDR2 is FYNNEI. V gave up 6 bases and J gave up 4 bases, with 18 bases separating them. The CDR3 loop spans 15 amino acids. Here the CDR3 reads CASRNPAGFSETQYF. The DNA of the CDR3 is TGTGCCAGCAGAAACCCCGCGGGGTTTTCAGAGACCCAGTACTTC.

The rearrangement links TRBV21-1 to TRBJ2-5; TRBD1 was called by the table and not checked on the DNA. TRBV21-1 is a known pseudogene. The CDR3 contains 17 residues. CDR3 sequence (DNA): TGTGCCAGCAGCAAAGTTGGGTGTCGCAGGAAAGGAGAGACCCAGTACTTC. Translation gives CASSKVGCRRKGETQYF.

This clone was detected only once. J is TRBJ2-7 and V is TRBV29-1, with TRBD1 matching 9 bases. V lost 4 bases to trimming and J lost 2 bases; unmatched junction nucleotides: 3. The length of the CDR3 is 13 residues. Germline CDR1 SQVTM, CDR2 ANQGSEA. CDR3 region: CSVGQGEAYEQYF. CDR3 DNA sequence: TGCAGCGTTGGACAGGGGGAGGCCTACGAGCAGTACTTC.

This clone was detected a few times. The chain combines TRBV6-6 with TRBJ1-2; D is unresolved. Trimming cost V 7 bases and J 4 bases, with 10 bases left between them. CDR3 length: 12 amino acids. The germline V gene has CDR1 MNHNY and CDR2 SVGAGI (reference sequence). The CDR3 here is CASTTLGYGYTF. Written as DNA, the CDR3 is TGTGCCAGCACCACCCTAGGCTATGGCTACACCTTC.

V is TRBV5-1 and J is TRBJ2-3; D perhaps matches TRBD1 (6 bases). CDR1 SGHRS and CDR2 YFSETQ come from the germline V gene. V lost 6 bases to trimming and J lost 0 bases, with 14 bases between them. The CDR3 length is 15 residues. In DNA form, the CDR3 reads TGCGCCAGCACCGTTGCCACAGGGAGCACAGATACGCAGTATTTT. This gives the protein CASTVATGSTDTQYF.

The J gene is TRBJ1-1, the V gene TRBV7-9, with 7 bases lining up with TRBD1. The germline CDR1 and CDR2 sequences are SEHNR and FQNEAQ (reference sequence). The CDR3 is 14 residues long. J was trimmed by 1 base and V by 7 bases; bases with no gene match: 6. The CDR3 DNA follows: TGTGCCAGCACCCTACAGGGGCCGAACACTGAAGCTTTCTTT. As protein: CASTLQGPNTEAFF.

In its sample, this clone was seen a few times. V usage is TRBV2 and J usage is TRBJ2-3, with 7 bases aligning to TRBD2. The length of the CDR3 is 15 residues. From germline, CDR1 is SNHLY and CDR2 FYNNEI. V lost 8 bases to trimming and J lost 2 bases; unmatched junction nucleotides: 10. The CDR3 reads CASGKAGPYTDTQYF. The CDR3 coding sequence is TGTGCCAGCGGCAAAGCGGGGCCCTACACAGATACGCAGTATTTT.

V gene TRBV5-4 combines with J gene TRBJ2-1, with D tentatively TRBD2 (6 bases). The V gene lost 0 bases and the J gene lost 1 base, with 8 bases spanning the gap. This CDR3 contains 15 residues. The germline V gene encodes CDR1 SGHNT and CDR2 YYREEE (reference sequence). This CDR3 reads CASSLASESYNEQFF. The CDR3 DNA sequence: TGTGCCAGCAGCTTGGCTAGCGAATCCTACAATGAGCAGTTCTTC. The full variable domain, rest sourced from reference TRBV5-4 and TRBJ2-1, is ETGVTQSPTHLIKTRGQQVTLRCSSQSGHNTVSWYQQALGQGPQFIFQYYREEENGRGNFPPRFSGLQFPNYSSELNVNALELDDSALYLCASSLASESYNEQFFGPGTRLTVL.